What follows are 26 T cell receptor beta chains derived from one specimen sequenced in a study of spatial heterogeneity in lung cancer. Findings of the study overall: Tumor mutation count correlated with how many alpha and beta TCRs expanded intratumorally.

One entry per CDR3 protein results from TCRdb running MiXCR on the 5' RACE reads. The sample holds around 11,000 distinct CDR3 sequences, about 8% seen once. Time point reported: sample taken at primary tumor resection. Their specific antigens are unknown. Sequenced material: lung tumor tissue, taken at surgery. The receptors derive from a female donor with early-stage non-small cell lung cancer.

About this clonotype: Since the library was made to target alpha chains, this beta chain is a stray read and its abundance is not meaningful. The chain uses TRBV11-2 and TRBJ1-1; D gene unclear. V lost 5 bases to trimming and J lost 13 bases, with 17 bases between them. The CDR3 contains 12 residues. Germline lookup yields CDR1 SGHAT and CDR2 FQNNGV. The CDR3 sequence: CASSRALLVGFF. CDR3 DNA sequence: TGTGCCAGCAGCCGAGCGCTGCTTGTAGGTTTCTTT.

This clonotype was seen repeatedly, ten times or more. Within a library made for alpha chains, this beta chain is off target, and its count is uninformative. This chain links TRBV20-1 with TRBJ2-1; 10 bases line up with TRBD1. J was trimmed by 4 bases and V by 3 bases; bases with no gene match: 12. Germline CDR1 reads DFQATT; CDR2 reads SNEGSKA (reference sequence). This CDR3 is built from 17 residues. The DNA for the CDR3 is TGCAGTGCTAGCTCCGACCTTCCGGGACAGGGGTACAATGAGCAGTTCTTC. As protein: CSASSDLPGQGYNEQFF.

In the case of this clonotype: This beta chain is a stray read from a library made for alpha chains; its abundance is not meaningful. The rearrangement joins TRBV9 to TRBJ2-7; D is undetermined. The CDR3 runs 14 residues. V lost 0 bases to trimming and J lost 3 bases, with 10 bases between them. Germline V CDR1 and CDR2: SGDLS, YYNGEE. The CDR3 sequence is CASSVDLGNYEQYF. In DNA form, the CDR3 reads TGTGCCAGCAGCGTAGATCTGGGGAACTACGAGCAGTACTTC.

This clonotype was observed many times. Within a library made for alpha chains, this beta chain is off target, and its count is uninformative. The rearrangement links TRBV20-1 to TRBJ1-5; no definite D call. V was trimmed by 3 bases and J by 2 bases, leaving 8 bases between them. The CDR3 spans 13 residues. Germline V gene sequence: CDR1 DFQATT, CDR2 SNEGSKA (reference sequence). CDR3 sequence: CSASQAGNQPQHF. In DNA form, the CDR3 reads TGCAGTGCTAGCCAGGCAGGCAATCAGCCCCAGCATTTT.

Sample share makes this clonotype medium-sized. This beta chain is a stray sequence in a library constructed for alpha chains; its clone size is not meaningful. The V and J genes are TRBV7-6 and TRBJ1-6; D is undetermined. This CDR3 is built from 15 residues. Germline lookup yields CDR1 SGHVS and CDR2 FNYEAQ. Trimming shortened V by 5 bases and J by 3 bases, and 11 bases separated the two germline ends. CDR3 amino acids: CASSNGEVYNSPLHF. The DNA of the CDR3 is TGTGCCAGCAGCAACGGGGAGGTCTATAATTCACCCCTCCACTTT.

This clonotype was counted at least ten times. This beta chain is off target for a library built for alpha chains, so its abundance means little. This sequence joins TRBV6-6 and TRBJ1-6; no clear D gene. The CDR3 sequence is 11 residues long. The V gene's germline CDR1 is MNHNY and CDR2 SVGAGI (reference sequence). Between the trimmed V and J ends, which lost 6 bases and 13 bases, there was a span of 10 bases. The CDR3 nucleotides read TGTGCCAGCAGCTCGCCTGGGCCCCTCCACTTT. This gives the protein CASSSPGPLHF.

This clonotype has a count of ten or more. This beta chain is off target for a library built for alpha chains, so its abundance means little. V is TRBV7-9 and J is TRBJ1-1; D is undetermined. The V and J ends lost 5 bases and 5 bases respectively, with 6 bases between them. Germline V gene lookup returns CDR1 SEHNR and CDR2 FQNEAQ (reference sequence). The CDR3 covers 11 residues. The CDR3 DNA reads TGTGCCAGCAGCAGGACTACTGAAGCTTTCTTT. Amino acids: CASSRTTEAFF.

This clonotype was observed many times. Little can be read into the size of this beta chain, an off-target read in a library designed for alpha chains. V is TRBV7-8 and J is TRBJ2-5; D is uncertain. Germline-derived CDR1 and CDR2 are SGHVS and FQNEAQ. The germline V and J ends were trimmed by 8 bases and 5 bases, with 15 bases remaining between them. The CDR3 is 13 residues long. CDR3 nucleotides: TGTGCCAGCGGCGACAATCGCGTGGAGACCCAGTACTTC. This translates into CASGDNRVETQYF.

This clonotype is termed medium-sized. As an off-target read in a library built for alpha chains, this beta chain has a frequency of little significance. The chain carries TRBV6-5 and TRBJ1-5; possible D gene TRBD1, 5 bases. V lost 6 bases and J lost 2, with 14 bases in between. Germline V gene sequence: CDR1 MNHEY, CDR2 SVGAGI. CDR3 length: 15 amino acids. CDR3 amino acids: CASSPTQGGNQPQHF. The CDR3 nucleotides are TGTGCCAGCAGCCCTACCCAGGGAGGCAATCAGCCCCAGCATTTT.

In this sample, this clonotype turned up a few times. Because the library targeted alpha chains, this beta chain is an off-target read whose size means little. The V and J genes are TRBV7-2 and TRBJ2-7, with TRBD2 matching over 10 bases. This CDR3 has 15 amino acids. The J segment lost 5 bases and the V segment lost 0 bases, leaving 4 bases of the junction unmatched. Looked up from germline, CDR1 is SGHTA and CDR2 is FQGNSA. For the CDR3, the DNA is TGTGCCAGCAGCTTAGCGGGACTAGCGAGCCACGAGCAGTACTTC. It is translated as CASSLAGLASHEQYF.

This clonotype was seen ten or more times. This beta chain is an unintended read in a library built for alpha chains; its size means little. This chain links TRBV28 with TRBJ2-1; no definite D call. With 1 base removed from V and 8 bases from J, the gap between germline ends came to 9 bases. In germline, CDR1 is MDHEN, CDR2 SYDVKM. CDR3 length: 13 amino acids. The CDR3 DNA sequence: TGTGCCAGCAGTTTATCTGGGTTCGATGAGCAGTTCTTC. This sequence encodes CASSLSGFDEQFF.

This clonotype occurred many times. Since the library was made to target alpha chains, this beta chain is a stray read and its abundance is not meaningful. The rearrangement joins TRBV7-9 to TRBJ2-1, with D possibly matching TRBD2 (6 bases). Germline CDR1 and CDR2: SEHNR and FQNEAQ (reference sequence). V was pared by 5 bases and J by 4 bases, with 9 bases between. CDR3 length: 13 amino acids. CDR3 DNA sequence: TGTGCCAGCAGCCGTGGAGGGTACAATGAGCAGTTCTTC. This translates into CASSRGGYNEQFF.

This clonotype is medium-sized in the sample. As an off-target read in a library built for alpha chains, this beta chain has a frequency of little significance. The chain has TRBV6-2 or TRBV6-3 and TRBJ2-6; no clear D. Germline V CDR1 and CDR2: MNHEY, SVGEGT. The CDR3 is made up of 16 amino acids. V lost 3 bases and J lost 0, with 9 bases in between. CDR3 nucleotide sequence: TGTGCCAGCAGTTATGGCAGGCTCTCTGGGGCCAACGTCCTGACTTTC. Its protein product is CASSYGRLSGANVLTF.

This clonotype was seen at least ten times. The library was designed around alpha chains, so this beta chain is a stray read whose abundance carries little weight. The chain joins TRBV5-1 to TRBJ1-2; unclear D gene. Trimming stripped 0 bases from V and 7 bases from J, with 13 bases between. Germline CDR1 SGHRS, CDR2 YFSETQ. The CDR3 covers 14 residues. This CDR3 reads CASSLDIELSGYTF. The CDR3 DNA sequence: TGCGCCAGCAGCTTGGACATTGAGTTAAGTGGCTACACCTTC.

This clonotype was counted ten times or more. This beta chain is an off-target read within a library intended for alpha chains, so its frequency means little. CDR3 protein: CASSHLWGLGLNTEAFF. CDR3 sequence (DNA): TGTGCCAGCAGCCACCTGTGGGGACTGGGACTGAACACTGAAGCTTTCTTT. The rearrangement uses TRBV11-2 and TRBJ1-1, with D perhaps matching TRBD1 (5 bases). The V and J ends lost 5 bases and 0 bases respectively, with 19 bases between them. Germline lookup yields CDR1 SGHAT and CDR2 FQNNGV. This CDR3 has 17 amino acids.

By its share, this clonotype is medium-sized. Within a library made for alpha chains, this beta chain is off target, and its count is uninformative. The rearrangement joins TRBV7-2 to TRBJ1-1; D uncertain. Trimming stripped 1 base from V and 14 bases from J, with 14 bases between. The CDR3 runs 12 residues. Germline V gene data show CDR1 as SGHTA and CDR2 as FQGNSA. The CDR3 sequence is CASSLETRSAFF. CDR3 coding DNA: TGTGCCAGCAGCTTAGAGACAAGGTCCGCCTTCTTT.

In its sample, this clonotype was seen a few times. A much larger clone lies a single base off, so this may be a read error. A library made for alpha chains picked up this beta chain off target, so its size means little. This chain connects TRBV4-3 to TRBJ2-5, with 10 bases lining up with TRBD2. CDR1 is LGHNA and CDR2 is YSLEER in the germline V gene. The CDR3 loop spans 15 amino acids. J lost 1 base, V lost 3 bases, and 2 bases had no gene match. The CDR3 loop is CASSHERGGQETQYF. For the CDR3, the DNA is TGCGCCAGCAGCCATGAGCGGGGGGGCCAAGAGACCCAGTACTTC.

This clonotype has a handful of counts. Within a library made for alpha chains, this beta chain is off target, and its count is uninformative. This rearrangement joins TRBV14 to TRBJ2-5; D is ambiguous. Germline V CDR1 and CDR2: SGHDN, FVKESK. V was shortened by 0 bases and J by 4 bases, with 6 bases between the two germline ends. The CDR3 totals 13 residues. The CDR3 sequence: CASSQEERETQYF. In DNA form, the CDR3 reads TGTGCCAGCAGCCAAGAAGAGAGAGAGACCCAGTACTTC.

This clonotype is judged medium-sized (0.01 to 0.1%). This beta chain is a stray sequence in a library constructed for alpha chains; its clone size is not meaningful. The J gene is TRBJ1-1, the V gene TRBV7-9, with no clear D. The CDR3 has 15 residues. Looked up from germline, CDR1 is SEHNR and CDR2 is FQNEAQ (reference sequence). The ends were cut back, 5 bases at V and 1 base at J, with 14 bases in the middle. Here the CDR3 reads CASSLNADPNTEAFF. The CDR3 nucleotides are TGTGCCAGCAGCCTCAACGCCGACCCGAACACTGAAGCTTTCTTT.

As concerns this clonotype: This beta chain is a stray read from a library made for alpha chains; its abundance is not meaningful. The chain combines TRBV3-1 with TRBJ2-1; D possibly matches TRBD1 or TRBD2 (7 bases each). This CDR3 region has 14 residues. Germline CDR1 is LGHDT and CDR2 is YNNKEL (reference sequence). The V and J ends lost 3 bases and 6 bases respectively, with 12 bases between them. The CDR3 DNA reads TGTGCCAGCAGCCATGCAGGGGGGGGCAATGAGCAGTTCTTC. It is translated as CASSHAGGGNEQFF.

This clonotype is medium-sized within its sample. Because this beta chain is a stray read in a library intended to capture alpha chains, its abundance should not be given much weight. The chain uses TRBV28 and TRBJ2-7; D not resolved. This CDR3 has 12 residues. Deletions cut 2 bases from V and 4 bases from J, with 6 bases between. Germline V gene data show CDR1 as MDHEN and CDR2 as SYDVKM. CDR3 DNA: TGTGCCAGCAGTTTAGTAAGATACGAGCAGTACTTC. Amino acids: CASSLVRYEQYF.

This clonotype has a count of ten or more. This beta chain slipped into a library made for alpha chains as a stray read, so its size is not meaningful. The chain has TRBV7-9 and TRBJ2-2; 7 bases agree with TRBD1. With V trimmed by 5 bases and J by 6 bases, 3 bases remained unmatched. This CDR3 is built from 13 residues. CDR1 is SEHNR and CDR2 is FQNEAQ in the germline V gene (reference sequence). The CDR3 here is CASSRTGAGELFF. The CDR3 DNA reads TGTGCCAGCAGCCGTACAGGGGCCGGGGAGCTGTTTTTT.

This clonotype has ten or more counts. This beta chain is an off-target read within a library intended for alpha chains, so its frequency means little. DNA of the CDR3: TGCAGTGCTAGAGGGGGGGCCCCTGGCCCCAATTACGAGCAGTACTTC. This gives the protein CSARGGAPGPNYEQYF. V and J are TRBV20-1 and TRBJ2-7; tentatively, D is TRBD1 or TRBD2 (6 bases each). Per the germline V gene, CDR1 is DFQATT and CDR2 is SNEGSKA (reference sequence). The length of the CDR3 is 16 residues. V was pared by 1 base and J by 4 bases, with 20 bases between.

This clonotype was counted ten times or more. This beta chain turned up in a library designed for alpha chains; as an off-target read, its abundance says little. The genes are TRBV5-6 and TRBJ2-5; 9 bases match TRBD1. Germline CDR1 reads SGHDT; CDR2 reads YYEEEE. Trimming cost V 4 bases and J 3 bases; bases outside gene matches: 10. This CDR3 spans 16 amino acids. The CDR3 here is CASSLGTGQSEETQYF. CDR3 nucleotide sequence: TGTGCCAGCAGCCTGGGGACAGGGCAGAGCGAAGAGACCCAGTACTTC.

At least ten counts were recorded for this clonotype. This beta chain lies outside the target of a library built for alpha chains; its clone size means little. V is TRBV5-1 and J is TRBJ2-1; D not certain. V lost 4 bases and J lost 4, with 12 bases in between. Germline CDR1 and CDR2: SGHRS and YFSETQ. The CDR3 runs 14 residues. CDR3 residues: CASSPEDQYNEQFF. The DNA of the CDR3 is TGCGCCAGCAGCCCCGAGGACCAGTACAATGAGCAGTTCTTC.

This clonotype is deemed medium-sized. With the library built for alpha chains, this beta chain is off target and its frequency is not meaningful. The chain joins TRBV25-1 to TRBJ1-6; D not resolved. V was pared by 8 bases and J by 8 bases, with 46 bases between. The germline V gene encodes CDR1 MGHDK and CDR2 SYGVNS. The CDR3 extends over 24 amino acids. This CDR3 is CASYYSGRTIHPLVVTSDDSPLHF. CDR3 bases: TGTGCCAGCTACTACAGCGGAAGGACGATTCACCCCCTCGTGGTTACCTCGGACGATTCACCCCTCCACTTT. The full variable domain, its missing parts supplied by reference TRBV25-1 and TRBJ1-6, is EADIYQTPRYLVIGTGKKITLECSQTMGHDKMYWYQQDPGMELHLIHYSYGVNSTEKGDLSSESTVSRIRTEHFPLTLESARPSHTSQYLCASYYSGRTIHPLVVTSDDSPLHFGNGTRLTVT.